A few counts support the clone carrying this TCR beta chain. Its cognate antigen is unknown. At one end the junction does not follow the germline gene, possibly because of a read error. Hyperthyroidism of Graves' type that showed no ophthalmopathy progression within 18 months was stable. With a duration under 2 months, the hyperthyroidism was newly diagnosed in patients aged 18 to 65. Exclusion followed for patients with uncontrolled infection, other autoimmune disease, pregnancy or lactation. These data originate in a study of T cells in Graves' hyperthyroidism and ophthalmopathy. General study points: Most thyroid clonotypes that were expanded above 0.001 also turned up in blood.

Amplification of TCR beta CDR3 regions used RNA as the template. HTBI primers drove first-round RT-PCR of the TCR CDR3. TCRdb independently ran MiXCR on the multiplex PCR reads; one entry per CDR3 protein. This repertoire shows some 800,000 distinct CDR3 sequences, approximately 40% found once; its top ten account for over 8%. Sequencing used blood. This TCR was sampled from a man aged 18 to 30 with Graves' hyperthyroidism.

Written as DNA, the CDR3 is TGTGCCAGCAGCCAGGAGACAGTAAACCAAGAGACCCAGTACTTC. It specifies CASSQETVNQETQYF. The chain couples TRBV15 to TRBJ2-5, with a weak D call TRBD1 (5 bases). CDR3 length: 15 residues. Germline-derived CDR1 and CDR2 are LNHNV and YYDKDF (reference sequence).